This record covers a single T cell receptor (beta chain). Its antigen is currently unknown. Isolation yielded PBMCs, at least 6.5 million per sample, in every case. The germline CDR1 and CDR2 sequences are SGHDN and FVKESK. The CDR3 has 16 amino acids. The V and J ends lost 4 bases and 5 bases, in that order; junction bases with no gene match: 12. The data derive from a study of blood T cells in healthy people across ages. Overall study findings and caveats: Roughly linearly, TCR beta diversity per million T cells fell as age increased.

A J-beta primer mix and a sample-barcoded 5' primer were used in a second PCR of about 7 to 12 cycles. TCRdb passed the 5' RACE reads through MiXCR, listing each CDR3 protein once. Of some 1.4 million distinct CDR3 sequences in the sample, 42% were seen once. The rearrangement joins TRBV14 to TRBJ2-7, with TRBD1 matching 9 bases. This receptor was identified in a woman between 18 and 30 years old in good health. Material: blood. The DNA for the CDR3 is TGTGCCAGCAGCCCCCTAACTAGAGGGACAGGGAACGAGCAGTACTTC. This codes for CASSPLTRGTGNEQYF.